A single sample gave rise to the 23 T cell receptor beta chains below, sequenced in a study of PD-1 blockade in classical Hodgkin lymphoma (dated by TCRdb to 2020 to 2022). The sample's time point label is to be understood as: cycle 4 day 1 (C4D1), after 5 to 7 weeks of nivolumab. All trial patients had relapsed after autologous stem cell transplantation, with cohorts A, B and C differing in prior brentuximab vedotin exposure. Library creation used the immunoSEQ multiplex PCR assay. Imported from immuneACCESS, the table was reduced by TCRdb to in-frame sequences with V and J called. These copies leave out some clones; in studies compared against another copy, an unresolved V gene accounts for under half, and the cause of the remainder is not known. For this sample the table gives about 20,000 clones, of which roughly three quarters were detected only once. The ten largest account for around 7.2% of the sample.

Sequenced here: peripheral blood mononuclear cells (PBMCs), sampled before the fourth cycle of nivolumab. These receptors originate from a human donor with classical Hodgkin lymphoma.

The chain carries TRBV5-4 and TRBJ2-5; possibly TRBD2 for D (7 bases). Germline loops: CDR1 SGHNT, CDR2 YYREEE (reference sequence). Trimming stripped 3 bases from V and 9 bases from J, with 18 bases between. The CDR3 length is 14 residues. In nucleotides, the CDR3 is TGTGCCAGCAGCTCATACGGGGGGAACAGGGCCCAGTACTTC. Encoded protein: CASSSYGGNRAQYF.

This rearrangement joins TRBV19 to TRBJ2-2, with 9 bases aligning to TRBD1. With 3 bases clipped from V and 6 bases from J, the junction kept 8 bases outside the gene matches. Germline CDR1 reads LNHDA; CDR2 reads SQIVND (reference sequence). CDR3 length: 16 residues. The CDR3 sequence: CASSMSPGTGPGELFF. The CDR3 nucleotides are TGTGCCAGTAGTATGTCACCTGGGACAGGGCCCGGGGAGCTGTTTTTT.

The chain couples TRBV5-1 to TRBJ2-7, with D possibly matching TRBD2 (5 bases). Between the trimmed V and J ends, which lost 5 bases and 8 bases, there was a span of 17 bases. The CDR3 totals 13 residues. Germline V gene data show CDR1 as SGHRS and CDR2 as YFSETQ. CDR3 loop: CASRTPPGVKQYF. CDR3 nucleotides: TGCGCCAGCAGAACGCCTCCCGGGGTAAAGCAGTACTTC.

The chain recombines TRBV7-3 with TRBJ2-5, with 8 nucleotides matching TRBD1. The CDR3 is made up of 14 amino acids. The V gene's germline CDR1 is SGHTA and CDR2 FQGTGA. V was clipped by 3 bases and J by 0 bases; unmatched bases: 0. The DNA for the CDR3 is TGTGCCAGCAGCTTGACAGGGGACCAAGAGACCCAGTACTTC. Translation gives CASSLTGDQETQYF.

As for this clone: Other DNA sequences in this specimen translate into the identical CDR3. This chain connects TRBV27 to TRBJ2-1; D is undetermined. The CDR3 covers 13 residues. CDR1 MNHEY and CDR2 SMNVEV come from the germline V gene (reference sequence). V was clipped by 6 bases and J by 3 bases, with 9 bases between them. The chain's CDR3 is CASSPASYNEQFF. As DNA, the CDR3 is TGTGCCAGCAGCCCCGCTAGCTACAATGAGCAGTTCTTC.

V is TRBV5-1 and J is TRBJ2-2; D possibly corresponds to TRBD1 (6 bases). V was cut by 3 bases and J by 4 bases, with 13 bases left in between. CDR3 length equals 15 residues. Germline-derived CDR1 and CDR2 are SGHRS and YFSETQ. CDR3: CASSSQGISTGELFF. The CDR3 region has the DNA TGCGCCAGCAGCTCACAGGGAATTTCCACCGGGGAGCTGTTTTTT.

The rearrangement uses TRBV6-5 and TRBJ2-3; D not resolved. From germline, CDR1 is MNHEY and CDR2 SVGAGI. Trimming pared 1 base from V and 0 bases from J, leaving 8 bases between. The CDR3 runs to 15 residues. CDR3 region: CASSYFGLSTDTQYF. The CDR3 DNA reads as TGTGCCAGCAGTTACTTCGGGCTGAGCACAGATACGCAGTATTTT.

This chain connects TRBV7-2 to TRBJ2-5; 7 nucleotides match TRBD2. V lost 4 bases to trimming and J lost 4 bases; unmatched junction nucleotides: 9. Per the germline V gene, CDR1 is SGHTA and CDR2 is FQGNSA. This CDR3 comprises 15 residues. Here the CDR3 DNA reads TGTGCCAGCAGCTCCTGGGGGGGTCTAGGAGAGACCCAGTACTTC. Protein: CASSSWGGLGETQYF.

The J gene is TRBJ2-7, the V gene TRBV20-1, with unresolved D. Trimming took 3 bases from V and 6 from J, leaving 9 bases between them. This CDR3 has 11 amino acids. Germline values: CDR1 DFQATT, CDR2 SNEGSKA (reference sequence). For the CDR3, the DNA is TGCAGTGCTAGTAAGGACGGCGAGCAGTACTTC. As protein: CSASKDGEQYF.

The chain carries TRBV15 and TRBJ2-5; D unresolved. The tail of the sequence fits TRBJ2-7 better, so the J call may be wrong. The germline CDR1 and CDR2 sequences are LNHNV and YYDKDF (reference sequence). There are 14 residues in the CDR3. As DNA, the CDR3 is TGTGCCTCTAGACTCACAAGTTCATCCTACGAGCAGTACTTC. Its translation is CASRLTSSSYEQYF.

As to this clone: One junction end disagrees with the germline gene, perhaps due to a read error. This chain connects TRBV7-9 to TRBJ1-2; D is possibly TRBD1 (5 bases). The CDR3 spans 16 residues. Germline values: CDR1 SEHNR, CDR2 FQNEAQ (reference sequence). CDR3 DNA: TGTGCCAGCAGCTTAATTATTTCCAGGGCTAATTATGGCTACACCTTC. This encodes CASSLIISRANYGYTF.

Concerning this clone: Other DNA sequences from this sample encode an identical CDR3 as well. This rearrangement joins TRBV5-4 to TRBJ2-3; the match to TRBD2 covers 12 bases. The CDR3 has 16 amino acids. V lost 4 bases and J lost 3; bases outside the gene matches: 6. Germline-derived CDR1 and CDR2 are SGHNT and YYREEE (reference sequence). CDR3 DNA sequence: TGTGCCAGCAGCCGGGGACTAGCGGGTGTGACAGATACGCAGTATTTT. Translated, it gives CASSRGLAGVTDTQYF. The full variable domain, completed using reference TRBV5-4 and TRBJ2-3, is ETGVTQSPTHLIKTRGQQVTLRCSSQSGHNTVSWYQQALGQGPQFIFQYYREEENGRGNFPPRFSGLQFPNYSSELNVNALELDDSALYLCASSRGLAGVTDTQYFGPGTRLTVL.

The chain recombines TRBV2 with TRBJ1-2; TRBD1 might be the D (6 bases). V lost 7 bases and J lost 0, with 18 bases in between. CDR1 and CDR2 (germline): SNHLY, FYNNEI. The CDR3 is 16 residues long. The CDR3 sequence: CASTLTGTSTNYGYTF. The CDR3 nucleotides are TGTGCCAGCACTTTAACCGGGACATCAACTAACTATGGCTACACCTTC. Variable domain in full (rest from reference TRBV2 and TRBJ1-2): EPEVTQTPSHQVTQMGQEVILRCVPISNHLYFYWYRQILGQKVEFLVSFYNNEISEKSEIFDDQFSVERPDGSNFTLKIRSTKLEDSAMYFCASTLTGTSTNYGYTFGSGTRLTVV.

The chain has TRBV19 and TRBJ2-4; 8 nucleotides agree with TRBD2. The germline CDR1 and CDR2 sequences are LNHDA and SQIVND (reference sequence). The CDR3 is 18 residues long. V was clipped by 6 bases and J by 0 bases; unmatched bases: 13. CDR3 in amino acids: CASREGGGFLLAKNIQYF. The CDR3 nucleotides read TGTGCCAGTAGAGAGGGCGGGGGGTTCCTTCTAGCCAAAAACATTCAGTACTTC.

The chain is built from TRBV19 and TRBJ1-2, with 7 nucleotides matching TRBD1. V trimming: 1 base; J trimming: 6 bases; junction bases outside the gene matches: 8. The CDR3 loop spans 15 amino acids. Germline values: CDR1 LNHDA, CDR2 SQIVND (reference sequence). The CDR3 here is CASSIVLTGSHGYTF. CDR3 in DNA: TGTGCCAGTAGTATAGTCCTGACAGGGAGTCATGGCTACACCTTC.

The chain has TRBV29-1 and TRBJ2-2; 7 bases align to TRBD1. CDR1 is SQVTM and CDR2 is ANQGSEA in the germline V gene. V gave up 2 bases and J gave up 1 base; unmatched junction bases: 7. The CDR3 consists of 16 residues. CDR3 residues: CSVEYGTAKNTGELFF. The DNA for the CDR3 is TGCAGCGTTGAATATGGGACAGCTAAGAACACCGGGGAGCTGTTTTTT.

The CDR3 nucleotides read TGTGCCAGCAGCCTAAGGCCCACGTACCAAGAGACCCAGTACTTC. Protein sequence: CASSLRPTYQETQYF. This chain links TRBV7-2 with TRBJ2-5; no definite D call. The CDR3 runs 15 residues. Between the trimmed V and J ends, which lost 5 bases and 0 bases, there was a span of 13 bases. Looked up from germline, CDR1 is SGHTA and CDR2 is FQGNSA.

The J gene is TRBJ2-1, the V gene TRBV7-3, with D possibly being TRBD2 (6 bases). The germline V and J ends were trimmed by 5 bases and 5 bases, with 16 bases remaining between them. Per germline, CDR1 SGHTA and CDR2 FQGTGA. This CDR3 is 15 amino acids long. As DNA, the CDR3 is TGTGCCAGCAGCGTTATGGGCGGAGGGAACAATGAGCAGTTCTTC. The encoded protein is CASSVMGGGNNEQFF. The entire variable domain, with the rest obtained from reference TRBV7-3 and TRBJ2-1, is as follows: GAGVSQTPSNKVTEKGKYVELRCDPISGHTALYWYRQSLGQGPEFLIYFQGTGAADDSGLPNDRFFAVRPEGSVSTLKIQRTERGDSAVYLCASSVMGGGNNEQFFGPGTRLTVL.

The V and J genes are TRBV4-2 and TRBJ2-1, with TRBD2 identical over 12 bases. CDR1 is LGHNA, CDR2 YNFKEQ, per germline. J lost 6 bases, V lost 1 base, and 7 bases had no gene match. The CDR3 covers 17 residues. CDR3 in DNA: TGTGCCAGCAGCCAAGGCCCACTAGCGGGAGGTCGCAATGAGCAGTTCTTC. It codes for CASSQGPLAGGRNEQFF.

This clone turned up a few times. This chain connects TRBV19 to TRBJ2-1; TRBD1 matches 8 bases. CDR1 is LNHDA and CDR2 is SQIVND in the germline V gene (reference sequence). CDR3 length equals 15 residues. The ends lost 5 bases at V and 7 bases at J; junction bases unmatched: 10. For the CDR3, the DNA is TGTGCCAGTAGTCACACTAAAGACAGGGGTAATGAGCAGTTCTTC. Translation: CASSHTKDRGNEQFF.

The chain combines TRBV4-2 with TRBJ1-1, with unresolved D. The CDR3 loop spans 15 amino acids. Per germline, CDR1 LGHNA and CDR2 YNFKEQ. V lost 0 bases and J lost 2, with 10 bases in between. This chain's CDR3 is CASSQEGGRNTEAFF. The CDR3 coding sequence is TGTGCCAGCAGCCAAGAAGGCGGCAGAAACACTGAAGCTTTCTTT.

V and J are TRBV5-5 and TRBJ1-5; the D gene is possibly TRBD1 (5 bases). Germline CDR1 SGHKS, CDR2 YYEKEE (reference sequence). Trimming took off 4 bases at V and 5 bases at J, with 13 bases between the two ends. The CDR3 runs 14 residues. In DNA, the CDR3 is TGTGCCAGCAGCCTGGGGGACCCCCATCAGCCCCAGCATTTT. It specifies CASSLGDPHQPQHF.

The chain recombines TRBV7-9 with TRBJ2-1; possible D gene TRBD2, 12 bases. V gave up 5 bases and J gave up 9 bases, with 32 bases separating them. This CDR3 is built from 19 residues. Germline lookup yields CDR1 SEHNR and CDR2 FQNEAQ (reference sequence). This chain's CDR3 is CASSRDRGTSGRWAVEQFF. For the CDR3, the DNA is TGTGCCAGCAGCCGGGACAGGGGGACTAGCGGGCGTTGGGCGGTTGAGCAGTTCTTC.